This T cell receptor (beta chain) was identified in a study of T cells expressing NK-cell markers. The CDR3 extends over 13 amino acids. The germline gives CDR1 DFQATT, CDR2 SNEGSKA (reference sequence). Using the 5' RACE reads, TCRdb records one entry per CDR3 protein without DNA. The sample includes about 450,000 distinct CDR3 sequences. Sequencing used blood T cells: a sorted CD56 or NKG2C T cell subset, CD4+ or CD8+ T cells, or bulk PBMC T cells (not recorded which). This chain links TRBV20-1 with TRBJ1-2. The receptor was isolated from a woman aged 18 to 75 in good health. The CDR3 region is CSAPLVEGGGYTF.